This paragraph reports one T cell receptor (beta chain). What it recognizes is unknown. This entry is derived from a study of shared clonotypes between healthy human individuals. This CDR3 region has 14 residues. V was clipped by 6 bases and J by 3 bases; unmatched bases: 4. The germline V gene encodes CDR1 SGHTA and CDR2 FQGTGA. Source study methods: There were no quality scores in the junction-only immunoSEQ sequences, so filtering differed. Generated by immunoSEQ multiplex PCR, the TCRdb table keeps only in-frame clones and is missing some. V and J calls and clone size follow that table, whereas D and trimming were derived from the DNA. Here the sample spans around 2.5 million clones, roughly 93% being singletons. Study-wide results and limits: It was the non-shared clonotypes that had lower generation probabilities than clonotypes shared by all four donors. Sorted-subset sequencing, rarefaction showed, was incomplete despite large depth.

The sequencing sample was made of naive CD4+ T cells from PBMCs. As for subset: CD45RA+ positively selected. The V gene is TRBV7-3, the J gene TRBJ2-3, with 9 bases matching TRBD1. The sequence came from a man aged 18-30 years in good health. Some clones in this sample may be carry-over from other donors' samples. CDR3 DNA sequence: TGTGCCAGCAGACCGGGACAGGGTACAGATACGCAGTATTTT. The encoded protein is CASRPGQGTDTQYF.